The clone carrying this T cell receptor (beta chain) was observed many times. This entry comes from a study of T-cell reconstitution after alpha-beta-depleted transplantation in children. The CDR3 spans 15 residues. Germline CDR1 and CDR2: MNHEY and SVGAGI. Unmatched junction bases numbered 8, after V lost 6 bases and J lost 9 bases. Unique molecular identifiers were incorporated into the prepared TCRbeta library. MiXCR, applied by TCRdb to the PCR reads, yields one record per CDR3 protein. This sample has about 610,000 distinct CDR3 sequences, with approximately 10% found just once. Specimen: PBMCs from the stem cell graft donor, collected from the stem cell graft. The receptor comes from a human donor who donated a stem cell graft to a child with acute myeloid leukemia. This rearrangement joins TRBV6-5 to TRBJ1-6; 10 nucleotides align to TRBD1. CDR3 DNA: TGTGCCAGCAGCCAGACAGGGGGCTTCGGTTCACCCCTCCACTTT. Amino acid sequence: CASSQTGGFGSPLHF.